The 11 T cell receptor beta chains presented below share a single source sample, sequenced in a study of cytomegalovirus exposure and HLA in healthy donors. The primer mix had 60 Vbeta and 13 Jbeta primers. Assay used: immunoSEQ multiplex PCR; TCRdb lists only in-frame clones, some missing. The sample consists of 150,000 to 200,000 clones, around 82% of them appearing once. The specimen was PBMCs. The receptor set was obtained from a young woman in good health and CMV-seropositive.

This chain links TRBV5-6 with TRBJ2-3; TRBD1 agrees at 9 bases. Germline CDR1 and CDR2: SGHDT and YYEEEE. CDR3 size: 14 residues. V lost 4 bases to trimming and J lost 3 bases; unmatched junction nucleotides: 3. The DNA for the CDR3 is TGTGCCAGCAGCCCGGGACAGGGAACAGATACGCAGTATTTT. Translation gives CASSPGQGTDTQYF. Filled out from reference TRBV5-6 and TRBJ2-3, the complete variable domain reads DAGVTQSPTHLIKTRGQQVTLRCSPKSGHDTVSWYQQALGQGPQFIFQYYEEEERQRGNFPDRFSGHQFPNYSSELNVNALLLGDSALYLCASSPGQGTDTQYFGPGTRLTVL.

The rearrangement joins TRBV27 to TRBJ2-1; tentative D call: TRBD2 (5 bases). The V end lost 2 bases, the J end lost 0 bases, and 11 bases lay between the germline ends. CDR3 size: 16 residues. The germline V gene has CDR1 MNHEY and CDR2 SMNVEV (reference sequence). The CDR3 protein is CASSLRFGDSYNEQFF. The CDR3 DNA sequence: TGTGCCAGCAGTTTAAGGTTCGGGGACTCCTACAATGAGCAGTTCTTC.

The chain uses TRBV11-3 and TRBJ2-1, with 14 bases lining up with TRBD2. The CDR3 runs 17 residues. The germline gives CDR1 SGHNT, CDR2 YENEEA. After removal of 7 bases from V and 8 bases from J, the junction contained 13 bases not matched to a gene. The CDR3 here is CASTSGLAGGLKDEQFF. The CDR3 DNA sequence: TGTGCCAGCACCTCTGGACTAGCGGGGGGCCTTAAGGATGAGCAGTTCTTC.

CDR3 sequence: CASSHGFSSYEQYF. The CDR3 region has the DNA TGTGCCAGCAGCCACGGGTTCAGCTCCTACGAGCAGTACTTC. The V call is TRBV5-6, the J call TRBJ2-7, with D hard to call. Per the germline V gene, CDR1 is SGHDT and CDR2 is YYEEEE. The CDR3 length is 14 residues. V lost 4 bases and J 0 bases, leaving 11 bases between the germline ends.

The chain couples TRBV21-1 to TRBJ2-1; the DNA was not used to check the table's D call, TRBD1. TRBV21-1 corresponds to a pseudogene. The CDR3 totals 16 residues. This CDR3 is CASSARPIGPYNEQFF. CDR3 DNA sequence: TGTGCCAGCAGCGCCCGGCCAATTGGGCCGTACAATGAGCAGTTCTTC.

The rearrangement uses TRBV4-1 and TRBJ2-7; TRBD2 might be the D (6 bases). V lost 1 base and J lost 1, with 14 bases in between. Germline V gene lookup returns CDR1 MGHRA and CDR2 YSYEKL. CDR3 length: 16 residues. The CDR3 DNA reads TGCGCCAGCAGCCAAGGTCAGCGGGTGCCGTCCTACGAGCAGTACTTC. Amino acid sequence: CASSQGQRVPSYEQYF.

The rearrangement joins TRBV4-3 to TRBJ1-2; 10 bases map to TRBD1. Per germline, CDR1 LGHNA and CDR2 YSLEER. The junction had 2 bases not matched to a gene; V was cut back by 0 bases and J by 1 base. The CDR3 sequence is 16 residues long. The CDR3 region has the DNA TGCGCCAGCAGCCAAGAGGGACAGGGGCATAACTATGGCTACACCTTC. Amino acid sequence: CASSQEGQGHNYGYTF.

This clone was observed a handful of times. This sequence joins TRBV4-3 and TRBJ2-6; the D gene is possibly TRBD1 (5 bases). Trimming pared 1 base from V and 4 bases from J, leaving 5 bases between. This CDR3 has 14 residues. Germline V lookup: CDR1 LGHNA, CDR2 YSLEER. The CDR3 DNA reads as TGCGCCAGCAGCCAAGGGGGCGGGGCCAACGTCCTGACTTTC. Its translation is CASSQGGGANVLTF.

V gene TRBV7-2 combines with J gene TRBJ1-1, with D unclear. There are 14 residues in the CDR3. V dropped 3 bases and J dropped 5 bases, with 13 bases sitting between them. Germline-derived CDR1 and CDR2 are SGHTA and FQGNSA. The CDR3 spells CASSFSRGRTEAFF. DNA of the CDR3: TGTGCCAGCAGCTTCTCCCGCGGGAGGACTGAAGCTTTCTTT.

The rearrangement uses TRBV11-2 and TRBJ2-1; TRBD2 matches 12 bases. The CDR3 totals 15 residues. Germline values: CDR1 SGHAT, CDR2 FQNNGV. With 3 bases clipped from V and 8 bases from J, the junction kept 5 bases outside the gene matches. The DNA for the CDR3 is TGTGCCAGCAGCTTGCTAGCGGGGGGGAGCGATGAGCAGTTCTTC. Translation gives CASSLLAGGSDEQFF.

The genes are TRBV4-1 and TRBJ2-3; tentative D call: TRBD2 (6 bases). The germline V gene has CDR1 MGHRA and CDR2 YSYEKL. With 1 base removed from V and 0 bases from J, the gap between germline ends came to 11 bases. The CDR3 loop spans 16 amino acids. CDR3 bases: TGCGCCAGCAGCCAAGCTGCGGGGTCTAGCACAGATACGCAGTATTTT. Translated, it gives CASSQAAGSSTDTQYF.